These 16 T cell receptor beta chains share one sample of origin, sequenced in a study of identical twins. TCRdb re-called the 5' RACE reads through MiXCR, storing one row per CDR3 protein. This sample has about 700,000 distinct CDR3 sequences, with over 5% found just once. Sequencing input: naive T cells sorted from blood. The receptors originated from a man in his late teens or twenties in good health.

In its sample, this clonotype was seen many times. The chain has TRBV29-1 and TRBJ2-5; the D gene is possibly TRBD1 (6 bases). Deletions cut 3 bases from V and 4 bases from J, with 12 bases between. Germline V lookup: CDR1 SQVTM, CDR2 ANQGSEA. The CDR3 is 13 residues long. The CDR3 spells CSVDSGAPETQYF. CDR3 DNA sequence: TGCAGCGTTGATTCAGGGGCCCCAGAGACCCAGTACTTC.

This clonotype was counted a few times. The CDR3 reads CASSLARPYGTSAFSYNEQFF. The CDR3 region has the DNA TGTGCCAGCAGCTTAGCTCGACCTTATGGCACTAGCGCTTTCTCCTACAATGAGCAGTTCTTC. The gene calls are TRBV7-6 and TRBJ2-1, with TRBD2 matching over 7 bases. CDR1 is SGHVS and CDR2 is FNYEAQ in the germline V gene. CDR3 length: 21 amino acids. Trimming removed 0 bases from V and 0 bases from J; junction bases left unmatched: 17.

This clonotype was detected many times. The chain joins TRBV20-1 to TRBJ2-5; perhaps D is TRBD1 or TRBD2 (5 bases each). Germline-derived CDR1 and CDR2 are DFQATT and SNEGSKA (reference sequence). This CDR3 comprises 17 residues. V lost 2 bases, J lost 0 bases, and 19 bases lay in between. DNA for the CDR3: TGCAGTGCTAGATGGGGGTCCGGGCTAAAGTACCAAGAGACCCAGTACTTC. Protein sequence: CSARWGSGLKYQETQYF.

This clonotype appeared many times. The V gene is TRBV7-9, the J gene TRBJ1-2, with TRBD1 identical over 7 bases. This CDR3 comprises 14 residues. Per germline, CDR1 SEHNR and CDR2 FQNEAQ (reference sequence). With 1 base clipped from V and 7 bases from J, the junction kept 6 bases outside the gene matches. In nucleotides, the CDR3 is TGTGCCAGCAGCTTAGAAAGGGGGCGGAGTGGCTACACCTTC. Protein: CASSLERGRSGYTF.

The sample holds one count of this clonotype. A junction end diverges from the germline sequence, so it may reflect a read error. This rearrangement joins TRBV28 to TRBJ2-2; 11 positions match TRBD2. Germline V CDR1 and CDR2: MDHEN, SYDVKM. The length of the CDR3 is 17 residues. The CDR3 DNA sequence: TGTGCCAGCAGGGGGGGACGGCTAGCGGGAGGAACCGGGGAGCTGTATTTT. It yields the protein CASRGGRLAGGTGELYF.

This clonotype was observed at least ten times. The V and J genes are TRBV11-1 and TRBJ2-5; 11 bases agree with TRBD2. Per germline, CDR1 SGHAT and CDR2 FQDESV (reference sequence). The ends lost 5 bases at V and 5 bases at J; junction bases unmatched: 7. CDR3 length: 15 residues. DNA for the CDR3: TGTGCCAGCAGCGTCGGGACTAGCGGAGCGGAGACCCAGTACTTC. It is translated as CASSVGTSGAETQYF.

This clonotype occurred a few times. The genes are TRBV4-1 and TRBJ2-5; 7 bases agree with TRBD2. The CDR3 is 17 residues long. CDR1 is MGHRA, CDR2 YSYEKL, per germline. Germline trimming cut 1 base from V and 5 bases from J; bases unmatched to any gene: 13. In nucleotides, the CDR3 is TGCGCCAGCAGCCAAGCCTCGACCCGGGGGGTCATGGAGACCCAGTACTTC. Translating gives CASSQASTRGVMETQYF.

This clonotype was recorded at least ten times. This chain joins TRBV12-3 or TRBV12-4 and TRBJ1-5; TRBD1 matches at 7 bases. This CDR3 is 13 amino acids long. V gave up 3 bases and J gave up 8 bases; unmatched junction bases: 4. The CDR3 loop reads CASSFEGAEPQHF. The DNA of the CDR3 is TGTGCCAGCAGTTTCGAGGGGGCAGAGCCCCAGCATTTT.

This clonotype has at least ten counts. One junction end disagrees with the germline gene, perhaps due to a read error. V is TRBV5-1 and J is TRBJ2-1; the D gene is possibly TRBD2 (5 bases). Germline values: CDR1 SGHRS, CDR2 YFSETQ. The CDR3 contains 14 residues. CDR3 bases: TGTGCCAGCAGCTTAGCGCTAGATTACAATGAGCAGTTCTTC. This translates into CASSLALDYNEQFF.

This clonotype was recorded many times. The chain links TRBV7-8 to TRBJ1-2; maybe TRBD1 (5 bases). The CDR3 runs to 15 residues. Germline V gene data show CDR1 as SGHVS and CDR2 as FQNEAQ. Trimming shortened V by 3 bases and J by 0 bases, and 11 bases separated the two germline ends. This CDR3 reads CASSLRGEANYGYTF. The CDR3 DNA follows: TGTGCCAGCAGCTTGCGGGGGGAAGCTAACTATGGCTACACCTTC. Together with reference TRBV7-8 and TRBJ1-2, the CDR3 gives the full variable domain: GAGVSQSPRYKVAKRGQDVALRCDPISGHVSLFWYQQALGQGPEFLTYFQNEAQLDKSGLPSDRFFAERPEGSVSTLKIQRTQQEDSAVYLCASSLRGEANYGYTFGSGTRLTVV.

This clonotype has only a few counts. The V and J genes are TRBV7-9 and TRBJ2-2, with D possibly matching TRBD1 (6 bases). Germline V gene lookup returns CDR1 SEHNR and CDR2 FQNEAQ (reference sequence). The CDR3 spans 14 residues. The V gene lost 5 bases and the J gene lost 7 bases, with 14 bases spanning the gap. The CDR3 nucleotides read TGTGCCAGCAGCCAAACACAGGGAAGCGGGGAGCTGTTTTTT. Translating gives CASSQTQGSGELFF.

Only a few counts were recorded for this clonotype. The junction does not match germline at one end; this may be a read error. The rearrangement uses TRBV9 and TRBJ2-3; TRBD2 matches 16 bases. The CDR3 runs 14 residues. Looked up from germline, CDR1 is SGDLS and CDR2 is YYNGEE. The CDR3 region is CASSVAGTSGRAIF. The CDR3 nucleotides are TGTGCCAGCAGCGTAGCTGGGACTAGCGGGAGGGCCATATTT.

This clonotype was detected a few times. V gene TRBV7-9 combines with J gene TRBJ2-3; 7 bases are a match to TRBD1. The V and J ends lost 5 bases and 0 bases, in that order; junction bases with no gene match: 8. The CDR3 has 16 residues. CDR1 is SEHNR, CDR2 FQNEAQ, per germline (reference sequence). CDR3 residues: CASSAPTGSSTDTQYF. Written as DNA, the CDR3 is TGTGCCAGCAGCGCGCCGACAGGGTCGAGCACAGATACGCAGTATTTT.

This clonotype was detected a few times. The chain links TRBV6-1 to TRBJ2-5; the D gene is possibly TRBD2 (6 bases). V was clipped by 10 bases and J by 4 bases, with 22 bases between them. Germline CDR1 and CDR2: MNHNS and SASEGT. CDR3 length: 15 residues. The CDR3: CATSIRPGVGETQYF. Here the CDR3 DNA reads TGTGCCACCTCAATAAGGCCGGGAGTGGGAGAGACCCAGTACTTC.

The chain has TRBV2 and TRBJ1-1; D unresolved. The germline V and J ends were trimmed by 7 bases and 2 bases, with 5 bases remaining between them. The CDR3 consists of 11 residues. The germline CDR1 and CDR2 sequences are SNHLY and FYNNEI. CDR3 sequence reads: CASIGNTEAFF. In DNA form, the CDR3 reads TGTGCCAGCATCGGAAACACTGAAGCTTTCTTT. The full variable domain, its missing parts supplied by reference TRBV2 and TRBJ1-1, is EPEVTQTPSHQVTQMGQEVILRCVPISNHLYFYWYRQILGQKVEFLVSFYNNEISEKSEIFDDQFSVERPDGSNFTLKIRSTKLEDSAMYFCASIGNTEAFFGQGTRLTVV.

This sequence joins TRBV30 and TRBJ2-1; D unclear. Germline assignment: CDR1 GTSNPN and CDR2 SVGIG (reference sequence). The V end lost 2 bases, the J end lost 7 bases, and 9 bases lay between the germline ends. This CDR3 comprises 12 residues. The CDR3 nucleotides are TGTGCCTGGAGTCTTAGTGGAAATGAGCAGTTCTTC. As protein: CAWSLSGNEQFF.